What follows is one TCR beta chain and its context. The assay was immunoSEQ multiplex PCR, and TCRdb's table has in-frame clones only and misses some. Among about 400,000 clones listed, over 75% were seen once. This specimen comes from a study of blood T cell repertoires in COVID-19. Study overall: COVID-19 samples from acute and convalescent phases originated in the United States, Italy and Spain. PBMCs, B-cell-depleted T cells, or T cells provided the cDNA or gDNA that made up the material.

The trim removed 7 bases at V and 3 bases at J, leaving 6 bases unmatched. The germline V gene has CDR1 KGHDR and CDR2 SFDVKD. CDR3 size: 15 residues. The chain links TRBV24-1 to TRBJ1-1; 11 bases map to TRBD1. Material: PBMCs or T cells enriched from blood (not recorded which). The TCR comes from a woman in her 40s with acute COVID-19. The CDR3 loop reads CATRRTGGADTEAFF. In DNA form, the CDR3 reads TGTGCCACCAGGAGGACAGGGGGCGCAGACACTGAAGCTTTCTTT.